This T cell receptor beta chain was obtained from a study of PD-L1 blockade in urothelial cancer. Study as a whole: Bladder-origin urothelial cancer in males described about 90% of the 29 patients. Analyzed time points were 3 weeks (second dose) and 6 weeks after therapy began. Blood samples had a median of roughly 140,000 T cells.

The patients' disease, urothelial carcinoma, was locally advanced or metastatic. With 6 bases removed from V and 0 bases from J, the gap between germline ends came to 12 bases. Germline CDR1 and CDR2: KGHSH and LQKENI. The length of the CDR3 is 14 residues. Repertoires were generated with immunoSEQ multiplex PCR, while TCRdb's copy carries only in-frame clones and drops some. In the table there are more than 45,000 clones, 70% to 80% of which are singletons. This TCR derives from a man between 65 and 80 years old with urothelial cancer. This chain joins TRBV18 and TRBJ2-7; possibly TRBD2 for D (6 bases). The starting material was PBMCs, obtained around atezolizumab (anti-PD-L1) treatment. CDR3: CASSDPGDSYEQYF. The CDR3 nucleotides are TGTGCCAGCTCCGACCCGGGAGACTCCTACGAGCAGTACTTC.